At least ten counts were recorded for the clone carrying this T cell receptor beta chain. TCRdb re-called the 5' RACE reads through MiXCR, storing one row per CDR3 protein. Here the sample spans roughly 60,000 distinct CDR3 sequences, 8.4% being singletons. Trimming took 6 bases from V and 7 from J; bases not matched to a gene: 4. The germline CDR1 and CDR2 sequences are ENHRY and SYGVKD. The CDR3 extends over 13 amino acids. The time point: sample taken at primary tumor resection. In each case, whole RNA from tumor, nontumor lung or frozen PBMC was sequenced unsorted. The sample is drawn from a study of spatial heterogeneity in lung cancer. Looking at the study overall: The count of detected beta-chain sequences consistently exceeded that of alpha-chain sequences.

The clonotype was recovered from a female donor with early-stage non-small cell lung cancer. The chain recombines TRBV10-3 with TRBJ2-1; 9 bases map to TRBD1. Source: PBMCs, taken at surgery. For the CDR3, the DNA is TGTGCCATCAGCCGGGGACAGGGAAATGAGCAGTTCTTC. Residues: CAISRGQGNEQFF.